The 32 T cell receptor beta chains given below trace back to one sample, sequenced in a study of prognosis after radiotherapy for stage I lung cancer. The authors amplified TCR beta CDR3 from genomic DNA using two-round multiplex PCR. Primers were specific to each TRBV and TRBJ gene in first-round PCR. Via MiXCR, TCRdb re-called the multiplex PCR reads, giving one row per CDR3 protein. The table lists roughly 13,000 distinct CDR3 sequences, approximately 46% of them singletons, with more than 30% in the top ten. Here the sequenced sample was PBMCs, taken before or after stereotactic body radiation therapy (not recorded which). These receptors all come from a donor aged 50 or older with non-small cell lung cancer.

The V and J genes are TRBV27 and TRBJ2-7, with 10 nucleotides matching TRBD1. The V and J ends lost 3 bases and 2 bases, in that order; junction bases with no gene match: 7. The CDR3 consists of 16 residues. CDR1 is MNHEY, CDR2 SMNVEV, per germline (reference sequence). The CDR3 loop reads CASSFNPGTGAYEQYF. As DNA, the CDR3 is TGTGCCAGCAGTTTTAATCCCGGGACAGGGGCCTACGAGCAGTACTTC.

The chain carries TRBV7-9 and TRBJ2-2; 7 nucleotides match TRBD1. V gave up 7 bases and J gave up 1 base; unmatched junction bases: 9. The CDR3 covers 16 residues. Germline V CDR1 and CDR2: SEHNR, FQNEAQ (reference sequence). CDR3 in amino acids: CASNDTGTENTGELFF. CDR3 DNA sequence: TGTGCCAGCAACGATACCGGGACAGAGAACACCGGGGAGCTGTTTTTT.

For this clonotype: It is likely a read error: a sequence one base away is far more abundant. The chain links TRBV6-8 to TRBJ2-1; D gene uncertain. The CDR3 loop spans 14 amino acids. CDR1 is MNHGY, CDR2 SAAAGT, per germline. V was pared by 2 bases and J by 5 bases, with 10 bases between. CDR3 in amino acids: CASSYIWKHNEQFF. CDR3 bases: TGTGCCAGCAGTTACATATGGAAACACAATGAGCAGTTCTTC.

The chain joins TRBV7-2 to TRBJ1-1, with 9 bases lining up with TRBD1. Germline CDR1 reads SGHTA; CDR2 reads FQGNSA. J lost 5 bases, V lost 6 bases, and 4 bases had no gene match. The CDR3 sequence is 13 residues long. DNA of the CDR3: TGTGCCAGCAGTCGGACAGGGGAGACTGAAGCTTTCTTT. Amino acid sequence: CASSRTGETEAFF.

The chain uses TRBV12-3 or TRBV12-4 and TRBJ1-5, with 7 bases matching TRBD1. The CDR3 runs 15 residues. Trimming at V came to 3 bases and at J to 7 bases, leaving 9 bases not matched to a gene. The CDR3: CASSFWDRPDQPQHF. The CDR3 DNA reads as TGTGCCAGCAGTTTCTGGGACAGACCAGACCAGCCCCAGCATTTT.

This clonotype showed up just once. The chain uses TRBV18 and TRBJ1-2; D call uncertain. Germline values: CDR1 KGHSH, CDR2 LQKENI. The CDR3 loop spans 15 amino acids. The germline V and J ends were trimmed by 5 bases and 2 bases, with 15 bases remaining between them. CDR3 protein: CASSGGLGMNYGYTF. Written as DNA, the CDR3 is TGTGCCAGCTCAGGCGGCTTGGGAATGAACTATGGCTACACCTTC.

This clonotype was seen ten or more times. This sequence joins TRBV7-2 and TRBJ2-3; 7 bases are a match to TRBD2. J gave up 3 bases and V 3 bases, and 6 bases lay outside the gene matches. The germline CDR1 and CDR2 sequences are SGHTA and FQGNSA. The CDR3 sequence is 15 residues long. For the CDR3, the DNA is TGTGCCAGCAGCTTCCCAGCGGGGCCAACAGATACGCAGTATTTT. Translating it yields CASSFPAGPTDTQYF.

By frequency in the sample, this clonotype is medium-sized (0.01 to 0.1%). CDR3 DNA sequence: TGTGCCAGCAGTTTACAGGGGGTCCACAATGAGCAGTTCTTC. Translation gives CASSLQGVHNEQFF. The V call is TRBV12-3 or TRBV12-4, the J call TRBJ2-1; 7 nucleotides align to TRBD1. J gave up 5 bases and V 2 bases, and 3 bases lay outside the gene matches. This CDR3 is built from 14 residues.

The chain employs TRBV5-1 and TRBJ2-1, with D possibly matching TRBD2 (6 bases). Germline V lookup: CDR1 SGHRS, CDR2 YFSETQ. V lost 4 bases and J 6 bases, leaving 23 bases between the germline ends. The CDR3 length is 17 residues. The CDR3 DNA is TGCGCCAGCAGCCCCTTATCGGTCGCTAGCGTATCCAATGAGCAGTTCTTC. Residues: CASSPLSVASVSNEQFF. Combining the CDR3 with reference TRBV5-1 and TRBJ2-1 gives the whole variable domain KAGVTQTPRYLIKTRGQQVTLSCSPISGHRSVSWYQQTPGQGLQFLFEYFSETQRNKGNFPGRFSGRQFSNSRSEMNVSTLELGDSALYLCASSPLSVASVSNEQFFGPGTRLTVL.

The genes are TRBV19 and TRBJ2-6; D is tentatively TRBD1 or TRBD2 (6 bases each). The CDR3 runs to 14 residues. The V gene lost 7 bases and the J gene lost 2 bases, with 9 bases spanning the gap. Germline lookup yields CDR1 LNHDA and CDR2 SQIVND (reference sequence). The CDR3 coding sequence is TGTGCCAGTAAAGGGGGGCCTGGGGCCAACGTCCTGACTTTC. It translates to CASKGGPGANVLTF.

This clonotype was recorded many times. The chain joins TRBV3-1 to TRBJ2-3, with 11 bases matching TRBD2. The trim removed 5 bases at V and 2 bases at J, leaving 6 bases unmatched. Germline CDR1 is LGHDT and CDR2 is YNNKEL (reference sequence). The CDR3 is 16 amino acids. The CDR3 spells CASSTRLAGNTDTQYF. CDR3 coding DNA: TGTGCCAGCAGCACCCGACTAGCGGGGAACACAGATACGCAGTATTTT.

The chain has TRBV6-9 and TRBJ1-2; D perhaps matches TRBD1 (5 bases). Trimming cost V 3 bases and J 6 bases, with 23 bases left between them. Per the germline V gene, CDR1 is MNHGY and CDR2 is SVAAGI. The CDR3 length is 17 residues. CDR3 nucleotides: TGTGCCAGCAGTTACTCATGGTCGGTACATGGGGCCGATGGCTACACCTTC. This translates into CASSYSWSVHGADGYTF.

A word on this clonotype: One base separates it from a far larger clone, so it is likely a read error. V is TRBV7-9 and J is TRBJ2-7; 10 bases map to TRBD2. J was trimmed by 2 bases and V by 4 bases; bases with no gene match: 8. The CDR3 extends over 16 amino acids. CDR1 SEHNR and CDR2 FQNEAQ come from the germline V gene (reference sequence). For the CDR3, the DNA is TGTGCCAGCAGCTGCCTGGCTAGCGGGGGTACCTACGAGCAGTACTTC. It codes for CASSCLASGGTYEQYF. The full variable domain, in which reference TRBV7-9 and TRBJ2-7 provide the parts outside the CDR3, is DTGVSQNPRHKITKRGQNVTFRCDPISEHNRLYWYRQTLGQGPEFLTYFQNEAQLEKSRLLSDRFSAERPKGSFSTLEIQRTEQGDSAMYLCASSCLASGGTYEQYFGPGTRLTVT.

The chain has TRBV6-2 or TRBV6-3 and TRBJ2-5; no reliable D call. The ends were cut back, 7 bases at V and 5 bases at J, with 11 bases in the middle. Germline V gene lookup returns CDR1 MNHEY and CDR2 SVGEGT. The CDR3 sequence is 12 residues long. The CDR3 spells CASKDPPETQYF. The CDR3 nucleotides read TGTGCCAGCAAAGACCCGCCGGAGACCCAGTACTTC.

A word on this clonotype: This may be a read error, as it is one base from a much larger clone. The chain employs TRBV5-1 and TRBJ2-5; 9 bases align to TRBD1. Germline CDR1 SGHRS, CDR2 YFSETQ. The CDR3 is 17 residues long. Germline trimming cut 4 bases from V and 4 bases from J; bases unmatched to any gene: 14. CDR3 protein: CASSRGTLADRGETQYF. CDR3 in DNA: TGCGCCAGCAGCCGGGGAACCCTAGCGGACAGGGGAGAGACCCAGTACTTC.

Of note for this clonotype: A far larger clone lies a single base away; this is likely a read error. The chain is built from TRBV6-1 and TRBJ2-6, with D tentatively TRBD1 (5 bases). The CDR3 consists of 16 residues. Germline CDR1 is MNHNS and CDR2 is SASEGT. The CDR3 loop reads CASSATVPSGANVMTF. The DNA of the CDR3 is TGTGCCAGCAGTGCGACAGTCCCCTCTGGGGCCAACGTCATGACTTTC.

In the case of this clonotype: It is likely a read error: a sequence one base away is far more abundant. This chain links TRBV11-2 with TRBJ1-1, with a weak D call TRBD1 (6 bases). This CDR3 is 15 amino acids long. V gave up 1 base and J gave up 5 bases, with 14 bases separating them. Per germline, CDR1 SGHAT and CDR2 FQNNGV. The CDR3 nucleotides read TGTGCCAGCAGCTTAGTGACACAGGGTTATACTGAAGCTTTCTTT. Translating it yields CASSLVTQGYTEAFF.

Details on this clonotype: This likely traces to a read error, being one base from a far larger clone. The CDR3 does not close with the conserved phenylalanine or tryptophan, likely indicating a read error. The V call is TRBV6-8, the J call TRBJ1-2; no definite D call. V was pared by 6 bases and J by 8 bases, with 22 bases between. CDR1 and CDR2 from the germline V gene are MNHGY and SAAAGT. CDR3 length equals 15 residues. In DNA form, the CDR3 reads TGTGCCAGCAGAGCACAACCCCAAGGTCTGGGAGGCTACACCCTC. It translates to CASRAQPQGLGGYTL.

Many counts were recorded for this clonotype. The chain uses TRBV24-1 and TRBJ2-6, with unresolved D. This CDR3 is 14 amino acids long. V lost 9 bases and J lost 1, with 9 bases in between. Per germline, CDR1 KGHDR and CDR2 SFDVKD. In DNA, the CDR3 is TGTGCCACCCCCGTCTGGTCTGGGGCCAACGTCCTGACTTTC. This gives the protein CATPVWSGANVLTF.

The chain carries TRBV6-1 and TRBJ1-4; D is unclear. The V end was cut by 4 bases, the J end by 4 bases, with 16 bases between. CDR1 is MNHNS and CDR2 is SASEGT in the germline V gene. The length of the CDR3 is 16 residues. In DNA form, the CDR3 reads TGTGCCAGCAGTGGAGCCGGTTGGGGAAGTAATGAAAAACTGTTTTTT. Encoded protein: CASSGAGWGSNEKLFF.

The genes are TRBV2 and TRBJ2-7; no firm D call. This CDR3 region has 10 residues. With 5 bases removed from V and 3 bases from J, the gap between germline ends came to 2 bases. Per germline, CDR1 SNHLY and CDR2 FYNNEI. CDR3 sequence reads: CASSRYEQYF. CDR3 coding DNA: TGTGCCAGCAGTCGCTACGAGCAGTACTTC.

This chain joins TRBV5-1 and TRBJ1-2; D may be TRBD1 (5 bases). V was pared by 1 base and J by 4 bases, with 14 bases between. The CDR3 has 15 residues. Germline V lookup: CDR1 SGHRS, CDR2 YFSETQ. This chain's CDR3 is CASSLCFRAGYGYTF. In nucleotides, the CDR3 is TGCGCCAGCAGCTTGTGTTTCAGGGCGGGCTATGGCTACACCTTC.

J is TRBJ2-7 and V is TRBV2, with D possibly being TRBD2 (5 bases). V lost 5 bases and J 4 bases, leaving 18 bases between the germline ends. CDR1 is SNHLY and CDR2 is FYNNEI in the germline V gene. The length of the CDR3 is 15 residues. CDR3 nucleotide sequence: TGTGCCAGCAGTCTAGGAGTGCTGCGGGTATACGAGCAGTACTTC. Residues: CASSLGVLRVYEQYF. Complete variable domain (other parts from reference TRBV2 and TRBJ2-7): EPEVTQTPSHQVTQMGQEVILRCVPISNHLYFYWYRQILGQKVEFLVSFYNNEISEKSEIFDDQFSVERPDGSNFTLKIRSTKLEDSAMYFCASSLGVLRVYEQYFGPGTRLTVT.

J is TRBJ2-7 and V is TRBV7-2; maybe TRBD2 (5 bases). CDR3 length: 13 amino acids. Germline V gene data show CDR1 as SGHTA and CDR2 as FQGNSA. Trimming cost V 7 bases and J 1 base, with 11 bases left between them. The CDR3 sequence is CASIPPGSYEQYF. The CDR3, as DNA: TGTGCCAGCATCCCCCCGGGGTCCTACGAGCAGTACTTC.

This clonotype was detected many times. This rearrangement joins TRBV30 to TRBJ1-5, with 7 bases aligning to TRBD1. The CDR3 length is 14 residues. Germline CDR1 reads GTSNPN; CDR2 reads SVGIG (reference sequence). Trimming took 3 bases from V and 4 from J; bases not matched to a gene: 6. CDR3 in DNA: TGTGCCTGGAGCCCCGGGACAGAAAATCAGCCCCAGCATTTT. Amino acid sequence: CAWSPGTENQPQHF.

V and J are TRBV15 and TRBJ1-5; D is unclear. This CDR3 has 15 amino acids. Germline values: CDR1 LNHNV, CDR2 YYDKDF (reference sequence). The ends were cut back, 1 base at V and 5 bases at J, with 12 bases in the middle. The CDR3 region has the DNA TGTGCCACCAGCAGAGTGGTGACCAGGTATCAGCCCCAGCATTTT. Amino acids: CATSRVVTRYQPQHF.

This clonotype was counted many times. DNA of the CDR3: TGTGCCAGCAGTGAAGACACAGGGGGAAATGAAAAACTGTTTTTT. Its protein is CASSEDTGGNEKLFF. The J gene is TRBJ1-4, the V gene TRBV6-1; 8 nucleotides match TRBD1. The CDR3 loop spans 15 amino acids. With V trimmed by 1 base and J by 5 bases, 3 bases remained unmatched. Germline V gene sequence: CDR1 MNHNS, CDR2 SASEGT.

This clonotype was observed once. This rearrangement joins TRBV5-1 to TRBJ2-2, with TRBD1 matching over 10 bases. CDR3 length: 16 amino acids. Germline lookup yields CDR1 SGHRS and CDR2 YFSETQ. The CDR3 spells CARSSDRGQFAGELFF. The CDR3 nucleotides read TGCGCAAGAAGCTCCGACAGGGGGCAATTTGCCGGGGAGCTGTTTTTT.

The V gene is TRBV3-1, the J gene TRBJ2-1, with 11 bases matching TRBD2. The CDR3 totals 15 residues. Germline values: CDR1 LGHDT, CDR2 YNNKEL (reference sequence). The V segment lost 4 bases and the J segment 1 base; nucleotides outside the gene matches: 0. In DNA form, the CDR3 reads TGTGCCAGCAGCCCTAGCGGGGGGTCCTACAATGAGCAGTTCTTC. Translation gives CASSPSGGSYNEQFF.

In regard to this clonotype: Its ends do not fully match the called genes, so a read error is possible. This chain links TRBV6-1 with TRBJ1-5; TRBD1 is a possible D gene (6 bases). The germline CDR1 and CDR2 sequences are MNHNS and SASEGT. This CDR3 is 17 amino acids long. The CDR3 spells CASSEGEGGNSNQPQHF. In DNA form, the CDR3 reads TGTGCCAGCAGCGAAGGGGAAGGGGGGAATAGCAATCAGCCCCAGCATTTT.

By share of the sample, this clonotype is medium-sized. The J gene is TRBJ2-3, the V gene TRBV19; the match to TRBD1 covers 9 bases. The CDR3 totals 17 residues. The V gene's germline CDR1 is LNHDA and CDR2 SQIVND (reference sequence). Trimming cost V 3 bases and J 7 bases; bases outside gene matches: 14. The DNA for the CDR3 is TGTGCCAGTAGTATGCCCCCTGGGACAGGGTCTATGTATACGCAGTATTTT. Protein: CASSMPPGTGSMYTQYF.

This chain uses TRBV6-1 with TRBJ2-7; 9 nucleotides line up with TRBD1. The ends lost 8 bases at V and 1 base at J; junction bases unmatched: 6. The CDR3 spans 14 residues. Per germline, CDR1 MNHNS and CDR2 SASEGT. DNA for the CDR3: TGTGCCAGCGTAGGACAGGGGTCGTCCTACGAGCAGTACTTC. Translating gives CASVGQGSSYEQYF.